These 7 T cell receptor beta chains came from one sample sequenced in a study of vaccination and CD4 T cells after COVID-19. Sequencing of DNA taken from cultured CD4+ T cells relied on the Oncomine TCR Beta short-read assay. In TCRdb, the PCR reads were re-called with MiXCR into one record per CDR3 protein. The sample lists 14,000 to 15,000 distinct CDR3 sequences, around 73% occurring once. No antigen has been assigned to these receptors. Treatment of the sample: approximately 11-day PBMC culture with coronavirus spike peptide pools or control peptides (ViraFEST assay). The material sequenced was CD4+ T cells from blood, cultured in vitro. Every receptor here comes from a human donor who had recovered from COVID-19.

This clonotype has only one observation. This chain uses TRBV7-2 with TRBJ2-3; D is possibly TRBD1 (8 bases). The V gene's germline CDR1 is SGHTA and CDR2 FQGNSA. The CDR3 sequence is 14 residues long. V was clipped by 5 bases and J by 6 bases, with 15 bases between them. In nucleotides, the CDR3 is TGTGCCAGCAGCATAGGACAGGGAGGGGATACGCAGTATTTT. Amino acids: CASSIGQGGDTQYF.

J is TRBJ1-5 and V is TRBV7-8, with D maybe TRBD1 (6 bases). V was cut by 2 bases and J by 0 bases, with 14 bases left in between. CDR3 length equals 17 residues. Germline V CDR1 and CDR2: SGHVS, FQNEAQ. The CDR3 DNA sequence: TGTGCCAGCAGCTTAATCGGGGGGGGCTATAGCAATCAGCCCCAGCATTTT. Its translation is CASSLIGGGYSNQPQHF. Full variable domain (outside the CDR3, taken from reference TRBV7-8 and TRBJ1-5): GAGVSQSPRYKVAKRGQDVALRCDPISGHVSLFWYQQALGQGPEFLTYFQNEAQLDKSGLPSDRFFAERPEGSVSTLKIQRTQQEDSAVYLCASSLIGGGYSNQPQHFGDGTRLSIL.

This rearrangement joins TRBV6-2 or TRBV6-3 to TRBJ1-5, with D hard to call. The CDR3 has 13 residues. Germline V gene sequence: CDR1 MNHEY, CDR2 SVGEGT. V was shortened by 2 bases and J by 6 bases, with 8 bases between the two germline ends. CDR3 protein: CASSYPGGQPQHF. The CDR3 region has the DNA TGTGCCAGCAGTTACCCAGGCGGTCAGCCCCAGCATTTT.

This clonotype was picked up a small number of times. The rearrangement links TRBV7-8 to TRBJ1-1, with D possibly TRBD1 on 5 matching bases. The CDR3 runs to 14 residues. Between the trimmed V and J ends, which lost 1 base and 7 bases, there was a span of 13 bases. Germline assignment: CDR1 SGHVS and CDR2 FQNEAQ. Written as DNA, the CDR3 is TGTGCCAGCAGCTTAGAGGGCGGGGGTTTTGAAGCTTTCTTT. Its protein product is CASSLEGGGFEAFF.

In this sample, this clonotype turned up a few times. The chain recombines TRBV20-1 with TRBJ1-5; D is ambiguous. This CDR3 contains 13 residues. The germline CDR1 and CDR2 sequences are DFQATT and SNEGSKA (reference sequence). The V and J ends lost 3 bases and 0 bases respectively, with 6 bases between them. The CDR3 nucleotides are TGCAGTGCTAGGGTCTATAGCAATCAGCCCCAGCATTTT. Residues: CSARVYSNQPQHF.

The gene calls are TRBV20-1 and TRBJ2-7; TRBD1 is a possible D gene (6 bases). The length of the CDR3 is 15 residues. The germline V and J ends were trimmed by 6 bases and 5 bases, with 23 bases remaining between them. CDR1 is DFQATT and CDR2 is SNEGSKA in the germline V gene (reference sequence). The CDR3 sequence: CSALIPGQGAHEQYF. In nucleotides, the CDR3 is TGCAGTGCACTTATCCCGGGACAAGGGGCCCACGAGCAGTACTTC.

The V call is TRBV7-2, the J call TRBJ2-1; 9 nucleotides line up with TRBD2. The germline CDR1 and CDR2 sequences are SGHTA and FQGNSA. V trimming: 1 base; J trimming: 6 bases; junction bases outside the gene matches: 1. This CDR3 comprises 14 residues. The CDR3 reads CASSLGTSVNEQFF. CDR3 nucleotide sequence: TGTGCCAGCAGCTTAGGGACTAGCGTCAATGAGCAGTTCTTC.